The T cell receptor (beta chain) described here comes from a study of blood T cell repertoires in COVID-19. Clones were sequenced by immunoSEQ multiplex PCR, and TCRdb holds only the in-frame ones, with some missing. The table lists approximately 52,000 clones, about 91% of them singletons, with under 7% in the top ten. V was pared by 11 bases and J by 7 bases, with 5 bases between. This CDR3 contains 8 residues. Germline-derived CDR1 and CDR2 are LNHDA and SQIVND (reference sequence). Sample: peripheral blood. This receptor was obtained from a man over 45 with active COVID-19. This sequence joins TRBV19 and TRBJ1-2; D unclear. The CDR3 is CAAGGYTF. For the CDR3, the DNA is TGTGCCGCGGGTGGCTACACCTTC.